The rows below give T cell receptor beta chains drawn from one sample of a study of blood T cell repertoires in COVID-19. Profiling relied on immunoSEQ multiplex PCR, and the TCRdb table lists in-frame clones only, not all of them. Of 70,000 to 85,000 clones in the sample, 80% to 90% were seen once. Sequencing was carried out using peripheral blood. These receptors came from an elderly man with active or convalescent COVID-19. Both conserved end residues are part of each CDR3. D genes are given only for firm matches. Where a row states a size, it is once, few, many or the class of an expanded clone; other rows omit it.

CDR3 length	V gene	J gene	clone size	D gene	CDR3 protein	CDR3 DNA
14	TRBV30	TRBJ1-4	-	-	CAWSHGGNDEKLFF	TGTGCCTGGTCTCACGGGGGAAACGATGAAAAACTGTTTTTT
14	TRBV15	TRBJ1-1	-	-	CATSRVSGDTEAFF	TGTGCCACCAGCAGAGTTTCAGGGGACACTGAAGCTTTCTTT
17	TRBV5-1	TRBJ2-5	-	TRBD1	CASSLIGQGALGETQYF	TGCGCCAGCAGCTTGATAGGACAGGGGGCGCTTGGAGAGACCCAGTACTTC
22	TRBV28	TRBJ1-2	-	TRBD1	CASSSPAFPATPRQGYFLGYTF	TGTGCCAGCAGTTCACCCGCCTTTCCAGCGACGCCAAGACAGGGGTATTTTTTGGGCTACACCTTC
15	TRBV6-2/TRBV6-3	TRBJ2-3	-	-	CASSRREQTTDTQYF	TGTGCCAGCAGTAGGAGGGAACAGACCACAGATACGCAGTATTTT
16	TRBV4-1	TRBJ2-1	-	TRBD2	CASSQALAGGPNEQFF	TGCGCCAGCAGCCAAGCTCTTGCGGGAGGGCCAAATGAGCAGTTCTTC
12	TRBV10-3	TRBJ2-5	-	-	CAISVSKETQYF	TGTGCCATCAGTGTCTCTAAAGAGACCCAGTACTTC
19	TRBV18	TRBJ1-1	-	TRBD1	CASSPRQGTGNREGTEAFF	TGTGCCAGCTCACCTAGACAGGGTACGGGAAATAGAGAGGGGACTGAAGCTTTCTTT
15	TRBV27	TRBJ2-2	few	TRBD1	CASSPRTGGPGELFF	TGTGCCAGCAGTCCCAGGACAGGGGGGCCCGGGGAGCTGTTTTTT
14	TRBV5-1	TRBJ2-3	-	-	CASSYSGSTDTQYF	TGCGCCAGCAGTTATAGCGGAAGCACAGATACGCAGTATTTT
13	TRBV7-6	TRBJ1-1	-	-	CASSSLENTEAFF	TGTGCCAGCAGCTCACTAGAGAACACTGAAGCTTTCTTT
15	TRBV19	TRBJ2-7	few	-	CASSRRHVDSYEQYF	TGTGCCAGTAGCCGGCGACACGTTGACTCCTACGAGCAGTACTTC
15	TRBV7-9	TRBJ1-1	-	-	CASSTPTGLGTEAFF	TGTGCCAGCAGCACACCGACAGGCCTTGGGACTGAAGCTTTCTTT
16	TRBV30	TRBJ2-3	-	-	CAWSAKVGLVSNTQYF	TGTGCCTGGAGTGCCAAGGTCGGCCTAGTTTCTAATACGCAGTATTTT
12	TRBV12-3/TRBV12-4	TRBJ2-7	-	-	CASSPRVYEQYF	TGTGCCAGCAGTCCAAGAGTTTACGAGCAGTACTTC
14	TRBV6-6	TRBJ1-4	-	-	CASSYSQYNEKLFF	TGTGCCAGCAGTTACTCACAGTATAATGAAAAACTGTTTTTT
14	TRBV2	TRBJ1-5	-	TRBD1	CASSGTGGHQPQHF	TGTGCCAGCAGTGGGACAGGGGGGCATCAGCCCCAGCATTTT
13	TRBV29-1	TRBJ2-5	-	TRBD2	CSARTSGRETQYF	TGCAGCGCCAGGACTAGCGGGAGAGAGACCCAGTACTTC
13	TRBV28	TRBJ1-1	-	-	CASRREGRTEAFF	TGTGCCAGCAGACGGGAAGGGAGGACTGAAGCTTTCTTT
14	TRBV2	TRBJ2-1	-	-	CASNPGHGSNEQFF	TGTGCCAGCAACCCGGGACACGGATCCAATGAGCAGTTCTTC
13	TRBV30	TRBJ2-2	-	TRBD2	CAWQREGAGELFF	TGTGCCTGGCAGCGGGAGGGGGCCGGGGAGCTGTTTTTT
13	TRBV12-3/TRBV12-4	TRBJ1-2	-	TRBD1	CASSLDRGYGYTF	TGTGCCAGCAGTTTAGACAGGGGCTATGGCTACACCTTC
14	TRBV5-1	TRBJ1-6	-	-	CASSSGTRNSPLHF	TGCGCCAGCAGTTCCGGGACAAGAAATTCACCCCTCCACTTT
15	TRBV7-2	TRBJ1-2	-	-	CASSSGGGVNYGYTF	TGTGCCAGCAGCTCGGGCGGGGGGGTTAACTATGGCTACACCTTC
13	TRBV18	TRBJ2-5	-	-	CASSPIVQETQYF	TGTGCCAGCTCACCAATAGTTCAAGAGACCCAGTACTTC
15	TRBV18	TRBJ1-6	-	-	CASSPNSGANSPLHF	TGTGCCAGCTCACCAAACAGTGGGGCGAATTCACCCCTCCACTTT
16	TRBV9	TRBJ1-6	-	TRBD1	CASSVEGGGINSPLHF	TGTGCCAGCAGCGTAGAAGGGGGCGGAATAAATTCACCCCTCCACTTT
18	TRBV7-8	TRBJ1-2	few	-	CASTDSWTALGEGIGYTF	TGTGCCAGCACCGATTCGTGGACGGCCCTCGGTGAGGGCATAGGCTACACCTTC
14	TRBV18	TRBJ1-2	once	-	CASSPTQGNYGYTF	TGTGCCAGCTCACCAACCCAGGGTAACTATGGCTACACCTTC
14	TRBV10-2	TRBJ1-2	-	-	CASSTGRGYYGYTF	TGCGCCAGCTCCACCGGTAGGGGGTACTATGGCTACACCTTC
11	TRBV20-1	TRBJ2-1	-	-	CSAGDFYEQFF	TGCAGTGCTGGGGACTTCTATGAGCAGTTCTTC
16	TRBV19	TRBJ1-2	once	TRBD1	CASMYGDDRGDYGYTF	TGTGCCAGTATGTATGGGGACGACAGGGGGGACTATGGCTACACCTTC
14	TRBV7-9	TRBJ1-6	-	-	CASSLRQANSPLHF	TGTGCCAGCAGCTTAAGGCAGGCGAATTCACCCCTCCACTTT
14	TRBV27	TRBJ2-7	once	TRBD1	CASSPRTGGYEQYF	TGTGCCAGCAGTCCGAGGACAGGGGGCTACGAGCAGTACTTC
14	TRBV10-3	TRBJ1-4	-	-	CAISESGENEKLFF	TGTGCCATCAGTGAGTCTGGGGAGAATGAAAAACTGTTTTTT
15	TRBV6-1	TRBJ2-5	few	TRBD1	CASSELQGIQETQYF	TGTGCCAGCAGTGAACTACAGGGGATTCAAGAGACCCAGTACTTC
14	TRBV19	TRBJ1-1	-	-	CASGREGMNTEAFF	TGTGCCAGTGGCCGGGAAGGGATGAACACTGAAGCTTTCTTT